This entry describes one T cell receptor (beta chain). This specimen belongs to a study of blood T cells in healthy people across ages. This CDR3 comprises 14 residues. Per germline, CDR1 SQVTM and CDR2 ANQGSEA. V lost 4 bases and J lost 7, with 16 bases in between. The use of a sample-barcoded 5' primer and a J-beta primer mix characterized a second PCR of about 7 to 12 cycles. TCRdb passed the 5' RACE reads through MiXCR, listing each CDR3 protein once. The data show 700,000 or so distinct CDR3 sequences, around 41% seen once. Healthy individuals of Caucasian origin from Russia, aged about 6 to 100, served as donors. Per sample, no less than 5 micrograms of total RNA were extracted.

This chain connects TRBV29-1 to TRBJ2-2; D gene uncertain. The TCR was taken from a man older than 75 in good health. Sequencing input: blood. The DNA of the CDR3 is TGCAGCGTTGCCTCTGGGTGGGGTAACGGGGAGCTGTTTTTT. Protein: CSVASGWGNGELFF.